This entry concerns a single T cell receptor beta chain. Its specificity is unknown. This entry belongs to a study of response to subunit inactivated influenza vaccine. TCRdb analysed the RT-PCR reads with MiXCR anew, one entry per CDR3 protein. The sample has around 160,000 distinct CDR3 sequences; approximately 11% are singletons. The germline CDR1 and CDR2 sequences are DFQATT and SNEGSKA (reference sequence). CDR3 length: 14 amino acids. Trimming pared 6 bases from V and 0 bases from J, leaving 14 bases between. Regarding the study as a whole: Every seasonal influenza vaccination brings in few new T cells, the authors suggested.

The V gene is TRBV20-1, the J gene TRBJ1-1; D is ambiguous. The source was non-naive T cells sorted from PBMCs, collected around seven weeks after vaccination. The origin of this receptor is a man aged 50-60 years who received an inactivated influenza vaccine. CDR3 DNA sequence: TGCAGTGCGCGTAAGAGGATCATGAACACTGAAGCTTTCTTT. Translated, it gives CSARKRIMNTEAFF.